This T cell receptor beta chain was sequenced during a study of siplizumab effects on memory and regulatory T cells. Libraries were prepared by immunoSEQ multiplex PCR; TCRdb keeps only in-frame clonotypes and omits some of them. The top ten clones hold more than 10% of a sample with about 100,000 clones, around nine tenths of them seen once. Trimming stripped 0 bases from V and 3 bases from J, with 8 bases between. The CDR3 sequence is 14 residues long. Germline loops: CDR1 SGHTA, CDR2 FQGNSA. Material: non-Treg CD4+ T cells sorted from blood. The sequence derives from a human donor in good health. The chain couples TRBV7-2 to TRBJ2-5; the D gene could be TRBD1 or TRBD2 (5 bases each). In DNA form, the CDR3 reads TGTGCCAGCAGCTTAGCGGGGGTTAAAGAGACCCAGTACTTC. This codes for CASSLAGVKETQYF.